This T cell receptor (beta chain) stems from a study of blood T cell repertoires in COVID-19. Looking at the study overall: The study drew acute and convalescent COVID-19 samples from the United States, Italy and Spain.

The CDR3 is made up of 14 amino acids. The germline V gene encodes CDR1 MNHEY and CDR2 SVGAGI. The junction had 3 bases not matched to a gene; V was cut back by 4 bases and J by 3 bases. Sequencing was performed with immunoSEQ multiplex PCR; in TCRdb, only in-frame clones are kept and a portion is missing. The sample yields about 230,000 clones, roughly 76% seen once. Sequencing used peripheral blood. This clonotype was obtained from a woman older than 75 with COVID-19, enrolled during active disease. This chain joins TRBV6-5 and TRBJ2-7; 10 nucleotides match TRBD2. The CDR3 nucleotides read TGTGCCAGCAGTTCCCCTAGCGGGAGCTACGAGCAGTACTTC. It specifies CASSSPSGSYEQYF.